This T cell receptor beta chain is drawn from a study of vaccination and CD4 T cells after COVID-19. Study as a whole: Cells were stimulated with overlapping spike peptides from SARS-CoV-2, HCoV-NL63, HCoV-OC43 and HCoV-229E.

CDR1 and CDR2 (germline): MNHNS, SASEGT. V was pared by 6 bases and J by 8 bases, with 25 bases between. The CDR3 consists of 16 residues. Worth noting for this clonotype: Its target is unknown.

Cultured CD4+ T cell DNA was sequenced using the Oncomine TCR Beta short-read assay. TCRdb fed the PCR reads into MiXCR, producing one record per CDR3 protein. The sample includes around 16,000 distinct CDR3 sequences, 73% of them seen just once. Treatment denoted: approximately nine-day PBMC culture with coronavirus spike peptide pools or control peptides (ViraFEST assay). ViraFEST enlarged antigen-specific T cell populations with peptide pools and afterwards sequenced TCRs. Half the medium was replaced with fresh IL-2 medium on days 3 and 7. The genes are TRBV6-1 and TRBJ2-5; D is uncertain. This TCR came from a human donor who had recovered from COVID-19. The sample comprised CD4+ T cells from blood, cultured in vitro. The CDR3 bases are TGTGCCAGCAGGCCCCCTGGAGCGAGTTCGGCAGGAACCCAGTACTTC. This codes for CASRPPGASSAGTQYF.